A single TCR beta chain is shown here with its context. Its cognate antigen is unknown. TCRdb reanalyzed the 5' RACE reads, giving one entry per CDR3 protein sequence and no DNA. The sample's table shows 200,000 to 300,000 distinct CDR3 sequences. This record belongs to a study of T cells expressing NK-cell markers. Germline values: CDR1 SGHRS, CDR2 YFSETQ. CDR3 length equals 13 residues. General study results and limits: As a fraction of CD8+ T cells, dominant NKG2C+ clonotypes reached about 1.0-8% in over 5 donors. One observes that, in a handful of donors, these clonotypes were also the leading ones within the CD3+CD56-NKG2C+ fraction.

This TCR came from a woman between 18 and 69 years old in good health. The sample consisted of blood T cells: a sorted CD56 or NKG2C T cell subset, CD4+ or CD8+ T cells, or bulk PBMC T cells (not recorded which). The rearrangement uses TRBV5-1 and TRBJ2-7. The CDR3 region is CASSLPGDYEQYF.